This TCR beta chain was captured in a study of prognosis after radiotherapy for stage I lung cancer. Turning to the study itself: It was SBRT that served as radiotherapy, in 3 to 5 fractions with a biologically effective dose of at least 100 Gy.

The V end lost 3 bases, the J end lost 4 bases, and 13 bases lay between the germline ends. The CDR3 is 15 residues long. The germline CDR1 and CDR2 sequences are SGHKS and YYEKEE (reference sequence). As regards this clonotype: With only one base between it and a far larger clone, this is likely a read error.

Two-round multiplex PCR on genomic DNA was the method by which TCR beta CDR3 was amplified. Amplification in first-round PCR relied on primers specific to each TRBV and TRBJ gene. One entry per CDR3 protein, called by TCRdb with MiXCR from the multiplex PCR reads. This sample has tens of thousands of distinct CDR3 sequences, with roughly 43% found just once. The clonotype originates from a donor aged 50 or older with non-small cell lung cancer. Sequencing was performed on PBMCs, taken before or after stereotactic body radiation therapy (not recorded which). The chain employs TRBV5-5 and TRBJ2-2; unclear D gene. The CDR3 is CASSYTACITGELFF. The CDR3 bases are TGTGCCAGCAGCTACACGGCGTGTATCACCGGGGAGCTGTTTTTT.